This TCR beta chain derives from a study of blood T cell repertoires in COVID-19. Background on the study: The origin of the acute and convalescent COVID-19 samples was the United States, Italy and Spain.

The germline V and J ends were trimmed by 4 bases and 3 bases, with 8 bases remaining between them. CDR1 is SGHRS, CDR2 YFSETQ, per germline. CDR3 size: 14 residues. This table comes from immunoSEQ multiplex PCR, and its TCRdb copy is limited to in-frame clones, with some not included. The top ten hold about 12% of the sample, which has 30,000 to 45,000 clones, roughly 90% seen once. This chain uses TRBV5-1 with TRBJ1-6; the D gene is possibly TRBD1 (6 bases). The sample was peripheral blood. This receptor was identified in a man aged 70 or older with acute or convalescent COVID-19. CDR3 sequence: CASSPQGYNSPLHF. The CDR3, as DNA: TGCGCCAGCAGCCCACAGGGCTATAATTCACCCCTCCACTTT.